Listed below are T cell receptor beta chains from one sample, sequenced in a study of shared T cell receptors in the human thymus. Sequenced by immunoSEQ multiplex PCR; TCRdb stores in-frame clones only, minus some. Of approximately 490,000 clones listed, around three quarters are singletons. This same sample was also part of a study on human thymus T cells.

Sequenced input: thymocytes. The receptors shown here come from a boy less than two years old with a congenital heart defect. Both conserved end residues are part of each CDR3. Fields, in order: J gene, V gene, D gene, CDR3 protein, CDR3 DNA. The D gene is left open where the match is weak.

TRBJ2-1 TRBV6-5 - CASSYSYRGNEQFF TGTGCCAGCAGTTACTCGTACCGGGGTAATGAGCAGTTCTTC
TRBJ2-3 TRBV28 - CASSYIMDQQGTTQYF TGTGCCAGCAGTTATATAATGGACCAGCAGGGAACCACGCAGTATTTT
TRBJ1-1 TRBV11-3 TRBD1 CASSLVPTGLNTEAFF TGTGCCAGCAGCTTAGTTCCGACAGGGCTGAACACTGAAGCTTTCTTT
TRBJ2-7 TRBV29-1 TRBD1 CSAVGETGAYEQYF TGCAGCGCTGTGGGGGAAACAGGGGCCTACGAGCAGTACTTC
TRBJ1-5 TRBV10-3 TRBD1 CAISETGPTGQDQPQHF TGTGCCATCAGTGAAACGGGCCCGACAGGGCAGGATCAGCCCCAGCATTTT
TRBJ2-3 TRBV27 TRBD2 CASSFSAGGLTDTQYF TGTGCCAGCAGTTTTAGCGCGGGAGGGTTGACAGATACGCAGTATTTT
TRBJ2-7 TRBV11-2 TRBD2 CASKSASGGYEQYF TGTGCCAGCAAATCGGCTAGCGGGGGCTACGAGCAGTACTTC
TRBJ2-7 TRBV4-3 TRBD2 CASRRAGAFYEQYF TGCGCCAGCAGGCGGGCGGGAGCGTTTTACGAGCAGTACTTC
TRBJ2-5 TRBV11-1 TRBD2 CASSPLAGWRETQYF TGTGCCAGCAGCCCCCTAGCGGGTTGGAGAGAGACCCAGTACTTC
TRBJ1-2 TRBV6-6 - CASTPDGKYTF TGTGCCAGCACCCCCGACGGGAAATACACCTTC
TRBJ2-5 TRBV7-6 TRBD2 CASSLASGGRETQYF TGTGCCAGCAGCTTAGCGTCGGGAGGGAGAGAGACCCAGTACTTC
TRBJ2-7 TRBV27 - CASSLNFKGYEQYF TGTGCCAGCAGTTTAAATTTTAAGGGGTACGAGCAGTACTTC
TRBJ2-1 TRBV28 - CASRRTSLYNEQFF TGTGCCAGCCGGAGGACGTCCCTCTACAATGAGCAGTTCTTC